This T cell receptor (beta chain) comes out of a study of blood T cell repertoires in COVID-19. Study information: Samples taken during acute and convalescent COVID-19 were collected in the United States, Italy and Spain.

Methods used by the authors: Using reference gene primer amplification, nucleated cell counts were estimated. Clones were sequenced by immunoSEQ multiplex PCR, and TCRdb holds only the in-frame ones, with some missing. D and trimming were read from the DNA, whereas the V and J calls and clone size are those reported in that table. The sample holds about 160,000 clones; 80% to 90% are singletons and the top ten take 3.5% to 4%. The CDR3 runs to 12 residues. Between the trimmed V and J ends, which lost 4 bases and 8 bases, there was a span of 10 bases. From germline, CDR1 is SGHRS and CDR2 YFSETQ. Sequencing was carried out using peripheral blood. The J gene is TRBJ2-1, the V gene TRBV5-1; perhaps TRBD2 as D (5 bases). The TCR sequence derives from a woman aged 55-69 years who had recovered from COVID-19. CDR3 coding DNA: TGCGCCAGCAGCCGTGAGGGCGATGAGCAGTTCTTC. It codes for CASSREGDEQFF. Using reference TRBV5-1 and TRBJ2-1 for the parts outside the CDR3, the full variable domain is KAGVTQTPRYLIKTRGQQVTLSCSPISGHRSVSWYQQTPGQGLQFLFEYFSETQRNKGNFPGRFSGRQFSNSRSEMNVSTLELGDSALYLCASSREGDEQFFGPGTRLTVL.